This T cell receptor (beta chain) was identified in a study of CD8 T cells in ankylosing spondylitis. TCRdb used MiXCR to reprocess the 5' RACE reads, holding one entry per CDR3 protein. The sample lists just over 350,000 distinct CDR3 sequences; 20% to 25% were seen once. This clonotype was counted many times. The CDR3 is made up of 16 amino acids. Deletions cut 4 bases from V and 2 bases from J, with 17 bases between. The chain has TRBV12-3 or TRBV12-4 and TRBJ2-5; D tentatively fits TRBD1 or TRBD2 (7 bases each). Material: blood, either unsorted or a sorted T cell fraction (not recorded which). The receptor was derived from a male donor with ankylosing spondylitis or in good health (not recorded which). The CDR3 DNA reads TGTGCCAGCAGTTCCATGACAGGGAGGGGGCAAGAGACCCAGTACTTC. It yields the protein CASSSMTGRGQETQYF.